These 20 T cell receptor beta chains came from one sample sequenced in a study of blood T cell repertoires in COVID-19. TCRdb's table, derived via immunoSEQ multiplex PCR, lists solely in-frame clones and lacks some. The sample gives roughly 80,000 clones, about 80% of which show up once; over 8.5% is in the top ten. The sample taken for sequencing was peripheral blood. The receptors stem from a man aged 50 to 59 with acute or convalescent COVID-19.

The DNA for the CDR3 is TGTGCCAGCAGCTTCACAGGGTCCCCAGATACGCAGTATTTT. Its translation: CASSFTGSPDTQYF. V gene TRBV5-8 combines with J gene TRBJ2-3; maybe TRBD1 (6 bases). CDR1 SGHTS and CDR2 YDEGEE come from the germline V gene. This CDR3 is 14 amino acids long. Trimming shortened V by 2 bases and J by 4 bases, and 11 bases separated the two germline ends.

V gene TRBV6-6 combines with J gene TRBJ2-3, with D possibly TRBD1 on 6 matching bases. V was shortened by 6 bases and J by 0 bases, with 16 bases between the two germline ends. Per germline, CDR1 MNHNY and CDR2 SVGAGI (reference sequence). The CDR3 is 16 amino acids. DNA of the CDR3: TGTGCCAGCAGCTTACGGGACATTACTAGCACAGATACGCAGTATTTT. This sequence encodes CASSLRDITSTDTQYF.

The rearrangement uses TRBV5-1 and TRBJ2-3; 7 nucleotides match TRBD1. This CDR3 contains 15 residues. J gave up 0 bases and V 3 bases, and 4 bases lay outside the gene matches. In germline, CDR1 is SGHRS, CDR2 YFSETQ. This chain's CDR3 is CASSSLTGSTDTQYF. The CDR3 nucleotides read TGCGCCAGCAGCTCGTTGACAGGGAGCACAGATACGCAGTATTTT.

The V gene is TRBV5-8, the J gene TRBJ2-3; 10 bases line up with TRBD2. J lost 4 bases, V lost 1 base, and 9 bases had no gene match. The germline gives CDR1 SGHTS, CDR2 YDEGEE. This CDR3 spans 17 amino acids. CDR3 protein: CASSLIPSGGLADTQYF. The CDR3 DNA sequence: TGTGCCAGCAGCTTGATTCCTAGCGGGGGCCTGGCAGATACGCAGTATTTT.

This chain's CDR3 is CASSQVTGSTEAFF. CDR3 nucleotides: TGCGCCAGCAGCCAAGTGACAGGGAGTACTGAAGCTTTCTTT. This sequence joins TRBV4-3 and TRBJ1-1, with 7 bases aligning to TRBD1. Germline loops: CDR1 LGHNA, CDR2 YSLEER. V was pared by 1 base and J by 5 bases, with 4 bases of the junction left unmatched. The CDR3 extends over 14 amino acids.

The chain recombines TRBV6-2 or TRBV6-3 with TRBJ1-1; no definite D call. Germline loops: CDR1 MNHEY, CDR2 SVGEGT. This CDR3 comprises 14 residues. Deletions cut 2 bases from V and 0 bases from J, with 7 bases between. The CDR3 sequence is CASSYVGVNTEAFF. CDR3 coding DNA: TGTGCCAGCAGTTACGTCGGGGTGAACACTGAAGCTTTCTTT.

The chain employs TRBV9 and TRBJ2-5; D not resolved. There are 13 residues in the CDR3. V lost 3 bases to trimming and J lost 2 bases, with 8 bases between them. Germline CDR1 SGDLS, CDR2 YYNGEE. CDR3 DNA sequence: TGTGCCAGCAGCGGTAGCCTACAAGAGACCCAGTACTTC. Translating gives CASSGSLQETQYF. The full variable domain, completed using reference TRBV9 and TRBJ2-5, is DSGVTQTPKHLITATGQRVTLRCSPRSGDLSVYWYQQSLDQGLQFLIQYYNGEERAKGNILERFSAQQFPDLHSELNLSSLELGDSALYFCASSGSLQETQYFGPGTRLLVL.

The chain recombines TRBV20-1 with TRBJ2-1; TRBD1 matches at 9 bases. This CDR3 has 11 amino acids. Looked up from germline, CDR1 is DFQATT and CDR2 is SNEGSKA (reference sequence). The CDR3 region is CRVQGAGEQFF. The CDR3 DNA reads as TGCAGAGTACAGGGGGCGGGGGAGCAGTTCTTC.

CDR3 DNA: TGTGCCAGCAGTTCGACAGGTCTAGCGGGGGGCTACACCTTC. As protein: CASSSTGLAGGYTF. The chain links TRBV7-2 to TRBJ1-2; possibly TRBD1 for D (6 bases). Germline V lookup: CDR1 SGHTA, CDR2 FQGNSA. The CDR3 is 14 residues long. V was cut by 6 bases and J by 8 bases, with 19 bases left in between.

The V gene is TRBV5-1, the J gene TRBJ2-7; 7 bases map to TRBD1. J gave up 5 bases and V 4 bases, and 9 bases lay outside the gene matches. This CDR3 has 14 residues. Germline lookup yields CDR1 SGHRS and CDR2 YFSETQ. This CDR3 is CASSAIQGSHEQYF. The CDR3 DNA follows: TGCGCCAGCAGCGCGATACAGGGGTCCCACGAGCAGTACTTC.

The V and J genes are TRBV14 and TRBJ1-1; D is uncertain. The V end was cut by 4 bases, the J end by 1 base, with 10 bases between. Germline CDR1 and CDR2: SGHDN and FVKESK. The CDR3 consists of 14 residues. The CDR3 nucleotides read TGTGCCAGCAGCCTGCTCGCAGGGAACACTGAAGCTTTCTTT. Encoded protein: CASSLLAGNTEAFF.

The gene calls are TRBV29-1 and TRBJ2-3; 9 nucleotides align to TRBD2. This CDR3 is 14 amino acids long. The ends lost 7 bases at V and 3 bases at J; junction bases unmatched: 8. Germline lookup yields CDR1 SQVTM and CDR2 ANQGSEA. The CDR3 spells CSAHFSGRTDTQYF. The CDR3 DNA reads as TGCAGCGCTCACTTTAGCGGGAGAACAGATACGCAGTATTTT.

As to this clone: At one of its ends the junction is not consistent with the germline gene, which may arise from a read error. CDR3 residues: CASSQDREEGFF. CDR3 nucleotide sequence: TGTGCCAGCAGCCAGGACAGGGAGGAAGGTTTCTTT. The chain joins TRBV5-6 to TRBJ1-1, with TRBD1 identical over 8 bases. The germline CDR1 and CDR2 sequences are SGHDT and YYEEEE. This CDR3 region has 12 residues.

The CDR3 protein is CATSARHLDQPQHF. DNA for the CDR3: TGTGCCACCAGTGCGCGACATCTGGATCAGCCCCAGCATTTT. The chain combines TRBV24-1 with TRBJ1-5; no firm D call. This CDR3 has 14 residues. The V gene's germline CDR1 is KGHDR and CDR2 SFDVKD. V lost 5 bases to trimming and J lost 5 bases, with 12 bases between them.

This sequence joins TRBV28 and TRBJ2-7, with 14 bases matching TRBD2. Germline CDR1 MDHEN, CDR2 SYDVKM. The CDR3 runs 21 residues. The V segment lost 6 bases and the J segment 3 bases; nucleotides outside the gene matches: 22. The CDR3 region is CASSWSFSPGLAGAQNYEQYF. The CDR3, as DNA: TGTGCCAGCAGCTGGTCGTTTTCTCCGGGACTAGCGGGAGCCCAGAACTACGAGCAGTACTTC.

The CDR3 nucleotides read TGTGCCAGCTCACCACGACAGGGGGACAAATACGAGCAGTACTTC. Translation: CASSPRQGDKYEQYF. The rearrangement links TRBV18 to TRBJ2-7; TRBD1 aligns across 9 bases. The CDR3 consists of 15 residues. J lost 4 bases, V lost 1 base, and 5 bases had no gene match. Germline CDR1 and CDR2: KGHSH and LQKENI.

The chain employs TRBV19 and TRBJ1-6; possibly TRBD1 for D (6 bases). The CDR3 length is 16 residues. Trimming shortened V by 1 base and J by 7 bases, and 14 bases separated the two germline ends. Germline-derived CDR1 and CDR2 are LNHDA and SQIVND (reference sequence). CDR3: CASSIVPTGSNSPLHF. The DNA for the CDR3 is TGTGCCAGTAGTATAGTACCGACAGGCTCCAATTCACCCCTCCACTTT.

This chain connects TRBV4-3 to TRBJ1-6; no clear D. The germline V gene has CDR1 LGHNA and CDR2 YSLEER. This CDR3 is 15 amino acids long. Trimming cost V 0 bases and J 5 bases, with 8 bases left between them. CDR3 residues: CASSQDRRNNSPLHF. The CDR3 DNA reads TGCGCCAGCAGCCAAGATCGGCGGAATAATTCACCCCTCCACTTT.

The chain is built from TRBV7-3 and TRBJ2-3, with D maybe TRBD2 (6 bases). Germline V gene lookup returns CDR1 SGHTA and CDR2 FQGTGA. V was trimmed by 5 bases and J by 4 bases, leaving 19 bases between them. This CDR3 comprises 16 residues. The CDR3 DNA follows: TGTGCCAGCAGCCAAACTGGTAGGAGGGGCCCAGATACGCAGTATTTT. It specifies CASSQTGRRGPDTQYF.

This chain uses TRBV19 with TRBJ2-5, with D maybe TRBD2 (5 bases). The V gene lost 1 base and the J gene lost 3 bases, with 15 bases spanning the gap. CDR3 length equals 16 residues. Germline lookup yields CDR1 LNHDA and CDR2 SQIVND (reference sequence). CDR3 sequence reads: CASSIAGSSPEETQYF. In nucleotides, the CDR3 is TGTGCCAGTAGTATAGCGGGAAGTTCCCCTGAAGAGACCCAGTACTTC.